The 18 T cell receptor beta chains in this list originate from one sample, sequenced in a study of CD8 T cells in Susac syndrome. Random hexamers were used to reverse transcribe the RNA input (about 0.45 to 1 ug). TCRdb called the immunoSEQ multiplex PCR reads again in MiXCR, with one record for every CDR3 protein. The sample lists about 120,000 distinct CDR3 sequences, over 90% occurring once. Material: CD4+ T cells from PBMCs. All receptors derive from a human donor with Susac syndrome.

DNA for the CDR3: TGTGCCATCAGTGAGTCGGCGGGACCCGTCCGGGGAGCTTTCTTT. This gives the protein CAISESAGPVRGAFF. V usage is TRBV10-3 and J usage is TRBJ1-1, with D possibly TRBD1 on 5 matching bases. Germline lookup yields CDR1 ENHRY and CDR2 SYGVKD. Trimming pared 0 bases from V and 10 bases from J, leaving 18 bases between. The CDR3 has 15 amino acids.

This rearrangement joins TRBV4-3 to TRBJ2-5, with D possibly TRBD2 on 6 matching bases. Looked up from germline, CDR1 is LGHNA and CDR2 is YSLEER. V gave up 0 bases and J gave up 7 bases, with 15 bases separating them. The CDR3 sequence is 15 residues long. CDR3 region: CASSQEGGRMLTQYF. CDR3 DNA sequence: TGCGCCAGCAGCCAAGAGGGAGGTCGGATGTTGACCCAGTACTTC.

The CDR3 coding sequence is TGCAGTGCTAAACTGACTAGCGGGAGTTCTGGGGAGCTGTTTTTT. Translated, it gives CSAKLTSGSSGELFF. This chain joins TRBV20-1 and TRBJ2-2, with 12 positions matching TRBD2. With V trimmed by 4 bases and J by 8 bases, 8 bases remained unmatched. This CDR3 has 15 amino acids. Germline CDR1 is DFQATT and CDR2 is SNEGSKA (reference sequence).

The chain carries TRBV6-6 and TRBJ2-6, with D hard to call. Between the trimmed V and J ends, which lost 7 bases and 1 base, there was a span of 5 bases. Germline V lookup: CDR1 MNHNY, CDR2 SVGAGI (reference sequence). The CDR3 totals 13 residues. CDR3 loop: CASTGSGANVLTF. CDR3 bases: TGTGCCAGCACTGGTTCTGGGGCCAACGTCCTGACTTTC.

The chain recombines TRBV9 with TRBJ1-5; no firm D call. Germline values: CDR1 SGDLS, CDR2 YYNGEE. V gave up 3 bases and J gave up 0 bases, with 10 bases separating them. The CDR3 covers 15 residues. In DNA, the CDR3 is TGTGCCAGCAGCGCCTCACCAGATAGCAATCAGCCCCAGCATTTT. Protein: CASSASPDSNQPQHF.

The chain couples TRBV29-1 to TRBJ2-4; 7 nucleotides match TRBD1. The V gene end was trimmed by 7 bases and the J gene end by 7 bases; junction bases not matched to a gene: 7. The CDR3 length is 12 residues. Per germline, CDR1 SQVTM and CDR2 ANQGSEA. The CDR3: CSGLGQENIQYF. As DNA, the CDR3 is TGCAGCGGCCTAGGACAGGAGAACATTCAGTACTTC.

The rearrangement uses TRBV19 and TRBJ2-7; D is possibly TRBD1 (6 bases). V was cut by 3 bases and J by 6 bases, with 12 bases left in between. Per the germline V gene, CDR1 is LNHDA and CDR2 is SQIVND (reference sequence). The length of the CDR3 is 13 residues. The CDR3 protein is CASSIWGPGEQYF. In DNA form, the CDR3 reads TGTGCCAGTAGTATCTGGGGGCCGGGCGAGCAGTACTTC.

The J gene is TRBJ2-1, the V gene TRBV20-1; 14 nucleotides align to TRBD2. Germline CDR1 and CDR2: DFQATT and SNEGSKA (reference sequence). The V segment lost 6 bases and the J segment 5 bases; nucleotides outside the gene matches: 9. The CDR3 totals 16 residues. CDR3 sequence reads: CSAMTSGRARDNEQFF. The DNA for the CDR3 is TGCAGTGCAATGACTAGCGGGAGGGCCAGAGACAATGAGCAGTTCTTC.

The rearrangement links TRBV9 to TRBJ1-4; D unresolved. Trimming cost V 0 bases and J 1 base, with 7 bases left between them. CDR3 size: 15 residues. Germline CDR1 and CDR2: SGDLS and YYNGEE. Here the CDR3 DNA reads TGTGCCAGCAGCGTAGATGGCCGAACTAATGAAAAACTGTTTTTT. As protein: CASSVDGRTNEKLFF.

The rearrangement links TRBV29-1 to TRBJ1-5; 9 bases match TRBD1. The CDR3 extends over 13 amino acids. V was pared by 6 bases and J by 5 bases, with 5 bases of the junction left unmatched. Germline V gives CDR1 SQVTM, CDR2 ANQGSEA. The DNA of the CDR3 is TGCAGCGTCGGACGGGACAGGGATCAGCCCCAGCATTTT. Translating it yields CSVGRDRDQPQHF.

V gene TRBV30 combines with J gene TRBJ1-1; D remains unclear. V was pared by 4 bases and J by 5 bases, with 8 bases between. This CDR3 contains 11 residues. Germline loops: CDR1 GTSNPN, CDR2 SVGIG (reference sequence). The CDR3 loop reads CAWISRTEAFF. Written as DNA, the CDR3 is TGTGCCTGGATCTCCAGAACTGAAGCTTTCTTT. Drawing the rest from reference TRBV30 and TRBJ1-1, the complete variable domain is SQTIHQWPATLVQPVGSPLSLECTVEGTSNPNLYWYRQAAGRGLQLLFYSVGIGQISSEVPQNLSASRPQDRQFILSSKKLLLSDSGFYLCAWISRTEAFFGQGTRLTVV.

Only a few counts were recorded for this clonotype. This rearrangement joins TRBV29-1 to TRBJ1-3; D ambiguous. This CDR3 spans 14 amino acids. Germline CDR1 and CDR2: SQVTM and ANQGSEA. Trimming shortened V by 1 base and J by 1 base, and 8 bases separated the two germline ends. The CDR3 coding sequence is TGCAGCGTTGAAGTTCGAGGTTCTGGAAACACCATATATTTT. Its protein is CSVEVRGSGNTIYF.

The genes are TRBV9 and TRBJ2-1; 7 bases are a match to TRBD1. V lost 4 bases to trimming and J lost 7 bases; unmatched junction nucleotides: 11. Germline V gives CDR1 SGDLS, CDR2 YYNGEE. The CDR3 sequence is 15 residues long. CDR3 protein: CASSPQSRRGNEQFF. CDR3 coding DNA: TGTGCCAGCAGCCCCCAATCGCGCAGGGGGAATGAGCAGTTCTTC. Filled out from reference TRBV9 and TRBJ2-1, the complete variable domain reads DSGVTQTPKHLITATGQRVTLRCSPRSGDLSVYWYQQSLDQGLQFLIQYYNGEERAKGNILERFSAQQFPDLHSELNLSSLELGDSALYFCASSPQSRRGNEQFFGPGTRLTVL.

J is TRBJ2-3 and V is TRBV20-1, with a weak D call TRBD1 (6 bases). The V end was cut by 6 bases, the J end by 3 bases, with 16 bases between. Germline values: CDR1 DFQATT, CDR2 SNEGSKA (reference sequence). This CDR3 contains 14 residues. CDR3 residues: CSALGAGTTDTQYF. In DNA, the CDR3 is TGCAGTGCCCTGGGGGCAGGCACGACAGATACGCAGTATTTT.

In DNA form, the CDR3 reads TGTGCCAGCAGTGGAATGCTAGCGGGAGGGGAGCAGTTCTTC. Translating it yields CASSGMLAGGEQFF. This chain joins TRBV6-1 and TRBJ2-1; 12 bases agree with TRBD2. This CDR3 is built from 14 residues. Germline V gene data show CDR1 as MNHNS and CDR2 as SASEGT. V trimming: 4 bases; J trimming: 10 bases; junction bases outside the gene matches: 5.

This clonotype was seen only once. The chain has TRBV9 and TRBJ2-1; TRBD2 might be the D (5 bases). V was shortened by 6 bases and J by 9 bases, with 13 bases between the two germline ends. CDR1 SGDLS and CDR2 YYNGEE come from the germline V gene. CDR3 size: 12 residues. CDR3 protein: CASNHLGGEQFF. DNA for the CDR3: TGTGCCAGCAACCACCTAGGAGGTGAGCAGTTCTTC.

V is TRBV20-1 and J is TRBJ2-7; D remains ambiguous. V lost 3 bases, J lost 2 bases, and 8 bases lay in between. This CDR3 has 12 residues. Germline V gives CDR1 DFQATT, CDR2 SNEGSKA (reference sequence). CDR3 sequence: CSASGATYEQYF. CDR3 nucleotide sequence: TGCAGTGCTAGCGGCGCTACCTACGAGCAGTACTTC.

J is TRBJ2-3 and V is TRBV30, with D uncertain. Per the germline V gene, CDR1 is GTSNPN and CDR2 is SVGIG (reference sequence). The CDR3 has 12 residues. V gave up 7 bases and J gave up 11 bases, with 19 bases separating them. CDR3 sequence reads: CAYRPETSRQYF. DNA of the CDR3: TGTGCCTACAGACCGGAGACGTCAAGGCAGTATTTT.